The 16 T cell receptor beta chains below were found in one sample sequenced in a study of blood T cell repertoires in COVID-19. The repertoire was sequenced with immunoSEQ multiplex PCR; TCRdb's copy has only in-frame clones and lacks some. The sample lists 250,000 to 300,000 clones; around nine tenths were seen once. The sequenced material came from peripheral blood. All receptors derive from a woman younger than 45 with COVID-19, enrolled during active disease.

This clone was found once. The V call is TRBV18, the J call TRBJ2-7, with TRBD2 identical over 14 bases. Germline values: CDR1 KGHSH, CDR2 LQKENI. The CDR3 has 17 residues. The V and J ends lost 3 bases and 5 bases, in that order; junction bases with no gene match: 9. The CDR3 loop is CASSPTKGLAGVHEQYF. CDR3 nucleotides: TGTGCCAGCTCACCGACCAAGGGACTAGCGGGAGTACACGAGCAGTACTTC.

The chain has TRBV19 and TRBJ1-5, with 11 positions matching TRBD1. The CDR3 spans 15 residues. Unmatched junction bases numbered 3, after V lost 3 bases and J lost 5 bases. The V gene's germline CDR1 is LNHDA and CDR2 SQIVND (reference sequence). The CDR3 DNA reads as TGTGCCAGTAGTATCCTGGGACAGGGGGATCAGCCCCAGCATTTT. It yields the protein CASSILGQGDQPQHF.

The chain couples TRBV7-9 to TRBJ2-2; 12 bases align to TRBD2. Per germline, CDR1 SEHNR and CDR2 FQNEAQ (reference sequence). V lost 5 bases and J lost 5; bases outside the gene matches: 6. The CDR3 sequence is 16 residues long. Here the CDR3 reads CASSDRLAGATGELFF. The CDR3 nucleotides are TGTGCCAGCAGCGATAGACTAGCGGGAGCAACCGGGGAGCTGTTTTTT.

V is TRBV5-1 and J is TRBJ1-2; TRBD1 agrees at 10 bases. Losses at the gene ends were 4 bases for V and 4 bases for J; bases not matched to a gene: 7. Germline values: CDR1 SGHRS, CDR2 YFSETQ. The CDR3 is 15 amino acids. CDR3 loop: CASSPRQGAIYGYTF. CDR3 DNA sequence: TGCGCCAGCAGCCCCCGACAGGGGGCGATCTATGGCTACACCTTC.

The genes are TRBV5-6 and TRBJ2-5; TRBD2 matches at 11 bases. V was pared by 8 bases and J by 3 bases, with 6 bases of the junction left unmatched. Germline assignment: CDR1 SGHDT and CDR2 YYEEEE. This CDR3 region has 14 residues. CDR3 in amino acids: CASGLAGNKETQYF. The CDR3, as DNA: TGTGCCAGTGGACTAGCGGGTAATAAAGAGACCCAGTACTTC.

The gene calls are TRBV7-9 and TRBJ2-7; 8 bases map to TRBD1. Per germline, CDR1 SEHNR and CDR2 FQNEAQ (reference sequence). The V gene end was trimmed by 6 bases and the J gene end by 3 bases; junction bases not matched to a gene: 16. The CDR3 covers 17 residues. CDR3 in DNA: TGTGCCAGCAGGGGCCCCACGGGGACAGGAACAAACTACGAGCAGTACTTC. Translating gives CASRGPTGTGTNYEQYF.

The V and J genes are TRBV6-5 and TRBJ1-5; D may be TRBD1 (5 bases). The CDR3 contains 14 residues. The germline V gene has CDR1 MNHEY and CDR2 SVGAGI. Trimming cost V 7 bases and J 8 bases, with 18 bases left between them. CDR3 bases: TGTGCCAGCACCACGGGGGATAGAAGGGAGCCCCAGCATTTT. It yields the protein CASTTGDRREPQHF.

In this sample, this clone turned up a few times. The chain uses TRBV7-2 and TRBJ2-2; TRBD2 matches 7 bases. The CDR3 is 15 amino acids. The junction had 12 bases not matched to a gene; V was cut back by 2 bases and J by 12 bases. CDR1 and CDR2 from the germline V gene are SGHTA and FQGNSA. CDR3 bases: TGTGCCAGCAGCTTACTCCCGACTAGCACTCGTAAGCTGTTTTTT. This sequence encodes CASSLLPTSTRKLFF.

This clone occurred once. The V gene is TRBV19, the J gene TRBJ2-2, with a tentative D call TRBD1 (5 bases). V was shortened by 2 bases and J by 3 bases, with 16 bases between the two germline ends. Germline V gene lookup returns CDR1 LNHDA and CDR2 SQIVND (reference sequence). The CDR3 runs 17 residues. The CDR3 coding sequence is TGTGCCAGTAGTATAAAACCCCGGACACCTCACACCGGGGAGCTGTTTTTT. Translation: CASSIKPRTPHTGELFF.

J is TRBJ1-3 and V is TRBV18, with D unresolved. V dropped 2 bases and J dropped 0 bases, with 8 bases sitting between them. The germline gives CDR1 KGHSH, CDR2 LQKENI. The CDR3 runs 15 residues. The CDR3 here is CASSPSGSSGNTIYF. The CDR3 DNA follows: TGTGCCAGCTCACCAAGCGGCAGCTCTGGAAACACCATATATTTT.

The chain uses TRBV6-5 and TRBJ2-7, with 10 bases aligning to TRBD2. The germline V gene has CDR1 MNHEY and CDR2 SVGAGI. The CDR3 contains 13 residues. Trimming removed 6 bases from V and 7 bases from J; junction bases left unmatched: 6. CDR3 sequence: CASSPGLAWEQYF. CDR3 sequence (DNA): TGTGCCAGCAGCCCGGGACTAGCGTGGGAGCAGTACTTC.

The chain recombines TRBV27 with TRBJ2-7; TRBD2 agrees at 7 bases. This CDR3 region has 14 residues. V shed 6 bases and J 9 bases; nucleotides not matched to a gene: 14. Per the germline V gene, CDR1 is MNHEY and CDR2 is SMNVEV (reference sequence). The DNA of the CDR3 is TGTGCCAGCAGAGTGGGGGGGAGGCCTCTCGGGCAGTACTTC. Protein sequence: CASRVGGRPLGQYF.

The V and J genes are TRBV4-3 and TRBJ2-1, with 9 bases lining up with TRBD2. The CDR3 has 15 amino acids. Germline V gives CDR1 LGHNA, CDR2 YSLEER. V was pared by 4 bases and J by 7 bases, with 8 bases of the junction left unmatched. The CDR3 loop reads CASSPLTSGMNEQFF. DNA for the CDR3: TGCGCCAGCAGCCCTTTGACTAGCGGTATGAATGAGCAGTTCTTC.

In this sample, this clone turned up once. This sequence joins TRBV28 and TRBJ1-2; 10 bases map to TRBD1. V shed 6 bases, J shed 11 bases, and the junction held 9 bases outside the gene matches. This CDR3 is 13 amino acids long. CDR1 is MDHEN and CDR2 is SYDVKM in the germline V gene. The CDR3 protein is CASSVTGGETYTF. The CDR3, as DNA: TGTGCCAGCAGCGTGACAGGGGGCGAAACTTACACCTTC.

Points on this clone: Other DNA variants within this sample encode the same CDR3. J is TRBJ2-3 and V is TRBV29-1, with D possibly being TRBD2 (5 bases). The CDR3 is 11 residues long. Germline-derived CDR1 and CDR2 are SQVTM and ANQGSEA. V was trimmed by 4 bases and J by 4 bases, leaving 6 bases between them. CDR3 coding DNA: TGCAGCGTTGCGCGGGCAGATACGCAGTATTTT. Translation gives CSVARADTQYF.

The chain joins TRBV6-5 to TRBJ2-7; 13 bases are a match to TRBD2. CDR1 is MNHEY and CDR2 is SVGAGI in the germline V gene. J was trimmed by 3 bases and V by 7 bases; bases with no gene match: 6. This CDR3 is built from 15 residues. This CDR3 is CASKSLAGGGYEQYF. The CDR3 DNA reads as TGTGCCAGCAAGTCACTAGCGGGAGGGGGCTACGAGCAGTACTTC.